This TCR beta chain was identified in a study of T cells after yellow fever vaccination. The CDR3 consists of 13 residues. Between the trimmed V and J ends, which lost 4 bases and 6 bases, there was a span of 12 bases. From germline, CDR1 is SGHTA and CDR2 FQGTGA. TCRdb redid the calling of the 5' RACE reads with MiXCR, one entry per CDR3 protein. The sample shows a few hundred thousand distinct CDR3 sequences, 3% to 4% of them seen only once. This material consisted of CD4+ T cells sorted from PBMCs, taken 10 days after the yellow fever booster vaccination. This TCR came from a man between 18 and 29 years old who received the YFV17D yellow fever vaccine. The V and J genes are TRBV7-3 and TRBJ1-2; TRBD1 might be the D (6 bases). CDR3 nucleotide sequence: TGTGCCAGCAGCTCCATCGGGGGCGATGGCTACACCTTC. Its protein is CASSSIGGDGYTF.